One and the same sample provided the 4 T cell receptor beta chains below, sequenced in a study of T cell responses to AZD1222 COVID-19 vaccine. The method was immunoSEQ multiplex PCR; TCRdb's version includes in-frame clones alone and lacks a portion of them. The sample consists of 140,000 to 150,000 clones, approximately 85% of them appearing once. Sequencing was performed on peripheral blood, taken on day 0 of MenACWY control vaccination. The receptors originated from an adult in good health.

The J gene is TRBJ1-1, the V gene TRBV2; no clear D gene. CDR3 length: 18 residues. Trimming stripped 3 bases from V and 1 base from J, with 21 bases between. Germline V gives CDR1 SNHLY, CDR2 FYNNEI. The CDR3 loop reads CASSDGPASTPGNTEAFF. Here the CDR3 DNA reads TGTGCCAGCAGTGATGGGCCAGCTTCAACTCCGGGGAACACTGAAGCTTTCTTT. Full variable domain (missing parts from reference TRBV2 and TRBJ1-1): EPEVTQTPSHQVTQMGQEVILRCVPISNHLYFYWYRQILGQKVEFLVSFYNNEISEKSEIFDDQFSVERPDGSNFTLKIRSTKLEDSAMYFCASSDGPASTPGNTEAFFGQGTRLTVV.

This clone has just one count. The chain links TRBV25-1 to TRBJ2-7, with D uncertain. CDR1 MGHDK and CDR2 SYGVNS come from the germline V gene. The CDR3 sequence is 14 residues long. The V and J ends lost 2 bases and 2 bases respectively, with 10 bases between them. The CDR3 protein is CASSENRAPYEQYF. The CDR3 bases are TGTGCCAGCAGTGAAAACAGAGCCCCCTACGAGCAGTACTTC.

The chain is built from TRBV30 and TRBJ1-6; TRBD1 is a possible D gene (6 bases). Germline V CDR1 and CDR2: GTSNPN, SVGIG (reference sequence). Trimming took off 8 bases at V and 10 bases at J, with 18 bases between the two ends. This CDR3 is 13 amino acids long. CDR3 protein: CAGTPGVGSPLHF. CDR3 nucleotides: TGTGCCGGGACGCCAGGGGTAGGGTCACCCCTCCACTTT.

This rearrangement joins TRBV19 to TRBJ2-1; D possibly uses TRBD1 or TRBD2 (6 bases each). Per germline, CDR1 LNHDA and CDR2 SQIVND (reference sequence). CDR3 length equals 16 residues. The ends were cut back, 3 bases at V and 0 bases at J, with 12 bases in the middle. The CDR3 spells CASSMIGGGSYNEQFF. DNA for the CDR3: TGTGCCAGTAGTATGATAGGAGGGGGCTCCTACAATGAGCAGTTCTTC.